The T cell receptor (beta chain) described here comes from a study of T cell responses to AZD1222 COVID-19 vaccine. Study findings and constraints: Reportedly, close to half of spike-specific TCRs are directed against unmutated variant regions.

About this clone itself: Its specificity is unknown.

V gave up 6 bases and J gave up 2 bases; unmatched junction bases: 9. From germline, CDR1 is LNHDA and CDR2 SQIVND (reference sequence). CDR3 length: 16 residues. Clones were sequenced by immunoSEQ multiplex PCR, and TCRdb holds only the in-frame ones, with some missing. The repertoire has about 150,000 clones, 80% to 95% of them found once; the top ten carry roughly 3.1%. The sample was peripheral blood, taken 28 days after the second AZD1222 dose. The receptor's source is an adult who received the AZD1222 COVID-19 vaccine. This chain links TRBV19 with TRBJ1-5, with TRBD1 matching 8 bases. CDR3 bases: TGTGCCAGTAGCGAATTCAGGGGGCCTGGCAATCAGCCCCAGCATTTT. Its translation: CASSEFRGPGNQPQHF.